The clone carrying this TCR beta chain has a count of ten or more. As yet, its antigen is unknown. This sample was included in a study of read filtering for tumor transcriptome and immune sequencing. The wider study: Whole-transcriptome libraries were prepared after DNase treatment.

Whole-study results and caveats: IR-seq and RNA-seq agreed better without single-read clonotypes. About 80% of IR-seq clonotypes had a single read, yet these held roughly 3.7% of reads. Even smaller IR-seq throughput identified most shared clonotypes.

From roughly 390 ng of RNA, a library with molecular barcoded alpha/delta and beta/gamma adaptors was made. MiXCR, applied by TCRdb to the reads, yields one record per CDR3 protein. Of 100,000 to 150,000 distinct CDR3 sequences listed, about 13% were seen once; the top ten hold 7.5% to 9.5%. Material: a population of CD138-negative cells sorted from bone marrow. This receptor was identified in a donor aged 40 or over with multiple myeloma.

CDR3 region: CASRSGTRSPGELFF. CDR3 in DNA: TGTGCCAGCAGATCAGGGACTAGATCTCCCGGGGAGCTGTTTTTT. J is TRBJ2-2 and V is TRBV7-9; 8 bases match TRBD2. The germline gives CDR1 SEHNR, CDR2 FQNEAQ (reference sequence). The CDR3 consists of 15 residues. The V gene end was trimmed by 6 bases and the J gene end by 6 bases; junction bases not matched to a gene: 9.